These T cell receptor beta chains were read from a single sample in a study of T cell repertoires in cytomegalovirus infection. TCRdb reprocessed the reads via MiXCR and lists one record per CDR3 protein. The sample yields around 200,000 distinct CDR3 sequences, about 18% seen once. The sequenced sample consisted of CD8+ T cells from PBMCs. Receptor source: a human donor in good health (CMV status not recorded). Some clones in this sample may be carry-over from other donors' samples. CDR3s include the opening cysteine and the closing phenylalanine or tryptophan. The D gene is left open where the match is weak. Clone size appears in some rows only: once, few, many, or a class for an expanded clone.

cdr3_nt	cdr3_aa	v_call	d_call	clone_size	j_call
TGTGCCACATTACGAAGGGACAGAAGCACCGGGGAGCTGTTTTTT	CATLRRDRSTGELFF	TRBV19	TRBD1	-	TRBJ2-2
TGCAGCGTTGATATAAGGGGGACAGGTTTTGCCGGGGAGCTGTTTTTT	CSVDIRGTGFAGELFF	TRBV29-1	TRBD1	few	TRBJ2-2
TGTGCCAGCAGCCTGACAGGGGGGAACAATCAGCCCCAGCATTTT	CASSLTGGNNQPQHF	TRBV7-6	TRBD1	few	TRBJ1-5
TGTGCCAGCAGCGTAGATAGACAGGGGGCTCGTGGCTACACCTTC	CASSVDRQGARGYTF	TRBV9	TRBD1	-	TRBJ1-2
TGTGCCAGCAGTTCCGGGACAGGGGTTGGGGAGACCCAGTACTTC	CASSSGTGVGETQYF	TRBV12-3/TRBV12-4	TRBD1	few	TRBJ2-5
TGTGCCAGCAGCTCCGGGACAGGGATCGCTGAAGCTTTCTTT	CASSSGTGIAEAFF	TRBV7-9	TRBD1	-	TRBJ1-1
TGTGCCAGCAGTTACGGCAGGGGCAACGAGCAGTACTTC	CASSYGRGNEQYF	TRBV6-2/TRBV6-3	-	-	TRBJ2-7
TGCAGCGTTGAAGATCGCCCAGGGAATGGCTACACCTTC	CSVEDRPGNGYTF	TRBV29-1	-	few	TRBJ1-2
TGCAGTGCGATCGAGGGTGCGGGGTACAATGAGCAGTTCTTC	CSAIEGAGYNEQFF	TRBV20-1	-	-	TRBJ2-1
TGTGCTAGCAGCCGGGACGGATCCTACGAGCAGTACTTC	CASSRDGSYEQYF	TRBV7-7	-	few	TRBJ2-7